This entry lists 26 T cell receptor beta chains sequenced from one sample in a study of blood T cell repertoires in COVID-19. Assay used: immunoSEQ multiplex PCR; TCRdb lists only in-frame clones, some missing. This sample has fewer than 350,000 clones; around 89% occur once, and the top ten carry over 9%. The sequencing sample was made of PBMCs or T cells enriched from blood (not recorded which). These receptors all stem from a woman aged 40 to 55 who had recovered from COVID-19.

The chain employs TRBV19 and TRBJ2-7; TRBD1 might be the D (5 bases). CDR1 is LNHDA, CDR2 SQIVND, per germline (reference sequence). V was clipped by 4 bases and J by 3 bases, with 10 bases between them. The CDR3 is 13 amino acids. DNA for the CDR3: TGTGCCAGTAGTAACGTCCAGGGCTACGAGCAGTACTTC. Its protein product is CASSNVQGYEQYF. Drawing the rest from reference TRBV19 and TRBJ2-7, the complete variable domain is DGGITQSPKYLFRKEGQNVTLSCEQNLNHDAMYWYRQDPGQGLRLIYYSQIVNDFQKGDIAEGYSVSREKKESFPLTVTSAQKNPTAFYLCASSNVQGYEQYFGPGTRLTVT.

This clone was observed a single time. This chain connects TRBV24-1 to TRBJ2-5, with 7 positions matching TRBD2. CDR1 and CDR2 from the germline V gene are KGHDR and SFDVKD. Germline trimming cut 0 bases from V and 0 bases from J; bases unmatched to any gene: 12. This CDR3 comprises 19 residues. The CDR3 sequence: CATSDLRSGSSGYQETQYF. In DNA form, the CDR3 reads TGTGCCACCAGTGATTTGAGATCGGGATCTAGCGGATACCAAGAGACCCAGTACTTC.

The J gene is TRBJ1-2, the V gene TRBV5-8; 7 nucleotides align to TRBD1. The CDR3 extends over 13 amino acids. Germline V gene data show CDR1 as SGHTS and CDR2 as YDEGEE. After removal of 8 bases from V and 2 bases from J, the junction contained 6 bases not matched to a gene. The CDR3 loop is CASWLTGNYGYTF. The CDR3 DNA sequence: TGTGCCAGTTGGTTGACAGGGAACTATGGCTACACCTTC.

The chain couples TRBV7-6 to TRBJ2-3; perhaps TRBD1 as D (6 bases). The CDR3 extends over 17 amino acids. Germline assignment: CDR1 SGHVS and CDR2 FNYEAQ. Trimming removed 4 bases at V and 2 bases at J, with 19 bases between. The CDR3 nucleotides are TGTGCCAGCAGCTCCCCTTCTAGGACAGTTAACACAGATACGCAGTATTTT. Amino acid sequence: CASSSPSRTVNTDTQYF.

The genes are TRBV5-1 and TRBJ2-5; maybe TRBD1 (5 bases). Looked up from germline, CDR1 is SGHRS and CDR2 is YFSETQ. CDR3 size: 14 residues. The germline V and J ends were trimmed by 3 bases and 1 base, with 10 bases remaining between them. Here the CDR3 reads CASSYQGIQETQYF. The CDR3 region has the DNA TGCGCCAGCAGCTACCAGGGTATCCAAGAGACCCAGTACTTC.

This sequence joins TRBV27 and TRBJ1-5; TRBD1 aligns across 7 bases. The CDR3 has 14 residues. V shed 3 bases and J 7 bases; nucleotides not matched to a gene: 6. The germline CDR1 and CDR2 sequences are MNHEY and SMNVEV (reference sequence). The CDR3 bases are TGTGCCAGCAGTTTCGGAGGGGGCGAACAGCCCCAGCATTTT. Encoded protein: CASSFGGGEQPQHF.

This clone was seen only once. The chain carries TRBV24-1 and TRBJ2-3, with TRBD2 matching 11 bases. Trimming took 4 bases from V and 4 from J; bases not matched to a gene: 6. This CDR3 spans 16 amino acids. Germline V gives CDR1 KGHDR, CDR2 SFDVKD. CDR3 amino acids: CATSDRLAGIPDTQYF. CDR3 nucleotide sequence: TGTGCCACCAGTGACCGACTAGCGGGGATCCCAGATACGCAGTATTTT.

The CDR3 DNA reads as TGTGCCAGCAGTAGCAGACAGGGGGCTAGGGTCAACTACGAGCAGTACTTC. The encoded protein is CASSSRQGARVNYEQYF. The chain recombines TRBV27 with TRBJ2-7; the match to TRBD1 covers 10 bases. The CDR3 loop spans 17 amino acids. J was trimmed by 3 bases and V by 5 bases; bases with no gene match: 13. The germline CDR1 and CDR2 sequences are MNHEY and SMNVEV (reference sequence).

The CDR3 sequence: CASSLTTGQDGYTF. The CDR3 coding sequence is TGTGCCAGCAGCCTTACAACGGGACAGGATGGCTACACCTTC. The gene calls are TRBV6-5 and TRBJ1-2, with 8 nucleotides matching TRBD1. The CDR3 is 14 residues long. CDR1 is MNHEY, CDR2 SVGAGI, per germline. The V segment lost 6 bases and the J segment 6 bases; nucleotides outside the gene matches: 9.

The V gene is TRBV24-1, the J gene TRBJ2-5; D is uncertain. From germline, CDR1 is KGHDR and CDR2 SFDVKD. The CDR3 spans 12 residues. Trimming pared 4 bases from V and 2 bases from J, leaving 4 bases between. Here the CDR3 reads CATSDQQETQYF. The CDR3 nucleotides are TGTGCCACCAGTGACCAGCAAGAGACCCAGTACTTC.

This chain's CDR3 is CASIWDRGRGSPLHF. CDR3 DNA sequence: TGTGCCAGCATCTGGGACAGGGGGCGTGGATCACCCCTCCACTTT. The V call is TRBV6-5, the J call TRBJ1-6; 12 bases map to TRBD1. The CDR3 covers 15 residues. Germline CDR1 and CDR2: MNHEY and SVGAGI. V trimming: 7 bases; J trimming: 10 bases; junction bases outside the gene matches: 8.

The CDR3: CASSLGAVYGYTF. The CDR3 DNA sequence: TGTGCCAGTAGTCTGGGGGCCGTCTATGGCTACACCTTC. V usage is TRBV19 and J usage is TRBJ1-2, with a weak D call TRBD1 (6 bases). This CDR3 is built from 13 residues. CDR1 LNHDA and CDR2 SQIVND come from the germline V gene (reference sequence). Trimming removed 5 bases from V and 4 bases from J, with 11 bases in between.

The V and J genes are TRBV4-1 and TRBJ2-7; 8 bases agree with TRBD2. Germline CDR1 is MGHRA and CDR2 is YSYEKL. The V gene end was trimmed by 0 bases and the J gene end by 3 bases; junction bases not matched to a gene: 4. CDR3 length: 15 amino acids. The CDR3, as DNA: TGCGCCAGCAGCCAAGAAATAGCGGGACTCTACGAGCAGTACTTC. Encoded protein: CASSQEIAGLYEQYF.

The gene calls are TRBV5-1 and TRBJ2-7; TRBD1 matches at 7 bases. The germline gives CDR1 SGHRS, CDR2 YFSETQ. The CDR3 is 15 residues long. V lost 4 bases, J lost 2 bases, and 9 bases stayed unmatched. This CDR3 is CASSKRTGNPYEQYF. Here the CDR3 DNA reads TGCGCCAGCAGCAAACGGACAGGAAACCCCTACGAGCAGTACTTC.

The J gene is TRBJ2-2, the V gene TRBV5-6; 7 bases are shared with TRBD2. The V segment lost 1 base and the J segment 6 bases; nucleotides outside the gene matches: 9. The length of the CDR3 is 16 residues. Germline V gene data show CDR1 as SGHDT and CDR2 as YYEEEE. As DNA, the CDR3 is TGTGCCAGCAGCTTGCCCAGCGGGGAAATCTCCGGGGAGCTGTTTTTT. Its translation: CASSLPSGEISGELFF.

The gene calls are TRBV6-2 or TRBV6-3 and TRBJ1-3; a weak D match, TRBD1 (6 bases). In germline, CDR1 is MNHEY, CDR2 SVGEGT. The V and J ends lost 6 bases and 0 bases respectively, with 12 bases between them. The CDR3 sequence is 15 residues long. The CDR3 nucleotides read TGTGCCAGCAGCCGGACAGAATACTCTGGAAACACCATATATTTT. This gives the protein CASSRTEYSGNTIYF.

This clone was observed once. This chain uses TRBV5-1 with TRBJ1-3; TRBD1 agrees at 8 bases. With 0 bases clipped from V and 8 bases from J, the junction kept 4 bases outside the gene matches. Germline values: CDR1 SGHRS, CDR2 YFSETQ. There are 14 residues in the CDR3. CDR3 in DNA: TGCGCCAGCAGCTTGGAGGACAGGGTGGACACCATATATTTT. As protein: CASSLEDRVDTIYF.

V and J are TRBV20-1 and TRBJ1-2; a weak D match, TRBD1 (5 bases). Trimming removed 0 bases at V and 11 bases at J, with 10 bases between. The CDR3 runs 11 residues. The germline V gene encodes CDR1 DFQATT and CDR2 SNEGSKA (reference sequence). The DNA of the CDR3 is TGCAGTGCTAGAGACGTAAGGGGTTACACCTTC. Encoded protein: CSARDVRGYTF.

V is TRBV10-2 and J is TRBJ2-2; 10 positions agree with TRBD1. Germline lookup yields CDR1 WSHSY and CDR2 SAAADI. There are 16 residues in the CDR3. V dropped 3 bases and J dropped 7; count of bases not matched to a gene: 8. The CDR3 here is CASSDPGQGFVGELFF. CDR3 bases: TGCGCCAGCAGTGATCCGGGACAGGGGTTCGTCGGGGAGCTGTTTTTT.

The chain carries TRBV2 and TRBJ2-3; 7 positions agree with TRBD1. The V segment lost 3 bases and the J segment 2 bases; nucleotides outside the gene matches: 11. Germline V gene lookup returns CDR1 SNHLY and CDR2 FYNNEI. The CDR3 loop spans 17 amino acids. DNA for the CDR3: TGTGCCAGCAGTGAGTCCAGGGACAGTTCCCACACAGATACGCAGTATTTT. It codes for CASSESRDSSHTDTQYF.

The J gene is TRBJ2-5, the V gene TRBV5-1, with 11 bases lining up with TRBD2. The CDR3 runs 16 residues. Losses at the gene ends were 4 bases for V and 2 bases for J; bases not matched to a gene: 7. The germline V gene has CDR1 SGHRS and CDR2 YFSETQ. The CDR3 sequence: CASSKGLAEKQETQYF. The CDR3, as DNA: TGCGCCAGCAGCAAGGGACTAGCGGAGAAGCAAGAGACCCAGTACTTC.

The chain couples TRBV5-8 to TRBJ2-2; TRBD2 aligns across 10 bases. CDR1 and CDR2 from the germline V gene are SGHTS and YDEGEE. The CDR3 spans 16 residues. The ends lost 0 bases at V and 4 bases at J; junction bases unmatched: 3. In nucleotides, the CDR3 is TGTGCCAGCAGCTTGGCTAGCGGGAGTTTCACCGGGGAGCTGTTTTTT. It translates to CASSLASGSFTGELFF.

Written as DNA, the CDR3 is TGTGCCAGCAGCCGACTCAGGACAATCAACACCGGGGAGCTGTTTTTT. The encoded protein is CASSRLRTINTGELFF. V is TRBV3-1 (or the pseudogene TRBV3-2) and J is TRBJ2-2; D is perhaps TRBD1 (5 bases). In germline, CDR1 is LGHDT, CDR2 YNNKEL (reference sequence). Trimming took off 4 bases at V and 2 bases at J, with 14 bases between the two ends. The CDR3 sequence is 16 residues long.

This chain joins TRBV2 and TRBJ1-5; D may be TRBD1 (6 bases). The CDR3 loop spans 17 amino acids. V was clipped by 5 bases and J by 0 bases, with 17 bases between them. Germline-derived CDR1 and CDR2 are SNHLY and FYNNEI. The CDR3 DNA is TGTGCCAGCAGTCGCACGAGGGGGAGCCCTAGCAATCAGCCCCAGCATTTT. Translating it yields CASSRTRGSPSNQPQHF.

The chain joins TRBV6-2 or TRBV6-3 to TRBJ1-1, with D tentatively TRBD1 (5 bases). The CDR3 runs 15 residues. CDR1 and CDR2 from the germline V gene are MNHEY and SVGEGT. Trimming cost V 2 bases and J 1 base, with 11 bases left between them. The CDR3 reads CASSYPERGNTEAFF. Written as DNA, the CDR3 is TGTGCCAGCAGTTACCCAGAAAGGGGGAACACTGAAGCTTTCTTT.

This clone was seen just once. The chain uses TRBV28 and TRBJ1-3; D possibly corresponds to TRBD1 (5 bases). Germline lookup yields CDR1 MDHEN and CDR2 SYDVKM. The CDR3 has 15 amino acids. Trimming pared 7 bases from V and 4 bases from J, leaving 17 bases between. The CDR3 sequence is CASTVDQGRGNTIYF. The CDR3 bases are TGTGCCAGCACCGTCGACCAGGGTCGCGGAAACACCATATATTTT.